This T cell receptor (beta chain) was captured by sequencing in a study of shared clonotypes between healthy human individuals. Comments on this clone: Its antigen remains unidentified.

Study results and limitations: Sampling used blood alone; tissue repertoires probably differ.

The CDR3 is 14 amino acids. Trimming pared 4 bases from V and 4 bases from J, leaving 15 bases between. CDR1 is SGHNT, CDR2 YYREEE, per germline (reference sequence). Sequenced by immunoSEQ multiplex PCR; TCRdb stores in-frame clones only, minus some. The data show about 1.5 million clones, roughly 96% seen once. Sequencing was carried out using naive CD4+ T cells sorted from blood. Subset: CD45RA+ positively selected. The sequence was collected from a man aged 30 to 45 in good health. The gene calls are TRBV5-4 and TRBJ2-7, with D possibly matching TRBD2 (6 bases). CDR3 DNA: TGTGCCAGCAGCACGCAAGCGGGCCCGTACGAGCAGTACTTC. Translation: CASSTQAGPYEQYF. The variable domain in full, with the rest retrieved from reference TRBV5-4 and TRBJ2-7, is ETGVTQSPTHLIKTRGQQVTLRCSSQSGHNTVSWYQQALGQGPQFIFQYYREEENGRGNFPPRFSGLQFPNYSSELNVNALELDDSALYLCASSTQAGPYEQYFGPGTRLTVT.